This T cell receptor (beta chain) derives from a study of T-cell memory formation after mild COVID-19. Germline CDR1 reads SNHLY; CDR2 reads FYNNEI. V gave up 8 bases and J gave up 0 bases, with 15 bases separating them. This CDR3 contains 15 residues. TCRdb itself ran the 5' RACE reads through MiXCR, one entry per CDR3 protein. The table lists 250,000 to 350,000 distinct CDR3 sequences, 19% of them singletons. V usage is TRBV2 and J usage is TRBJ2-3, with unresolved D. What was sequenced was PBMCs or a T cell subset sorted from them (not recorded which). This clonotype was obtained from a man younger than 35 who had mild COVID-19 (a few samples of this study predate the infection). Cell type and time point are not known. The CDR3 here is CASPVPPTSTDTQYF. The CDR3, as DNA: TGTGCCAGCCCAGTCCCCCCGACGAGCACAGATACGCAGTATTTT.